Listed here are 23 T cell receptor beta chains from one sample, sequenced in a study of cytomegalovirus exposure and HLA in healthy donors. TCRdb's copy holds only in-frame clones and misses some; the assay was immunoSEQ multiplex PCR. Among around 150,000 clones listed, roughly 83% were seen once. Sequencing was carried out using PBMCs. Receptor source: a man aged 25-45 years in good health and CMV-seropositive.

The V and J genes are TRBV19 and TRBJ2-1, with D perhaps TRBD1 (5 bases). The CDR3 extends over 15 amino acids. The germline V gene encodes CDR1 LNHDA and CDR2 SQIVND (reference sequence). V lost 0 bases and J 9 bases, leaving 15 bases between the germline ends. The CDR3 sequence is CASSIDATGVGEQFF. CDR3 coding DNA: TGTGCCAGTAGTATAGATGCCACAGGCGTTGGTGAGCAGTTCTTC.

The V and J genes are TRBV5-8 and TRBJ2-7; 8 nucleotides match TRBD1. The CDR3 is 15 amino acids. The germline V gene has CDR1 SGHTS and CDR2 YDEGEE. V lost 4 bases, J lost 3 bases, and 9 bases stayed unmatched. CDR3 region: CASSGRTGPYYEQYF. The CDR3 coding sequence is TGTGCCAGCAGCGGCCGGACAGGGCCCTACTACGAGCAGTACTTC.

The chain couples TRBV9 to TRBJ1-6; maybe TRBD1 (6 bases). The CDR3 consists of 16 residues. Germline V gene lookup returns CDR1 SGDLS and CDR2 YYNGEE. V shed 5 bases and J shed 8 bases, with 20 bases lying between them. CDR3 nucleotides: TGTGCCAGCAGTTCTACCCCAGGGGAAATGGATTCACCCCTCCACTTT. This gives the protein CASSSTPGEMDSPLHF. Supplemented by reference TRBV9 and TRBJ1-6, the full variable domain reads DSGVTQTPKHLITATGQRVTLRCSPRSGDLSVYWYQQSLDQGLQFLIQYYNGEERAKGNILERFSAQQFPDLHSELNLSSLELGDSALYFCASSSTPGEMDSPLHFGNGTRLTVT.

The J gene is TRBJ1-3, the V gene TRBV5-1, with 10 bases lining up with TRBD1. CDR1 SGHRS and CDR2 YFSETQ come from the germline V gene. V dropped 5 bases and J dropped 3; count of bases not matched to a gene: 5. CDR3 length: 15 residues. The CDR3 region has the DNA TGCGCCAGCAGTCAAGACAGGGGGCATGGAAACACCATATATTTT. This sequence encodes CASSQDRGHGNTIYF.

The J gene is TRBJ1-2, the V gene TRBV20-1; a weak D match, TRBD1 (6 bases). The CDR3 loop spans 11 amino acids. The germline V and J ends were trimmed by 6 bases and 8 bases, with 13 bases remaining between them. CDR1 is DFQATT, CDR2 SNEGSKA, per germline (reference sequence). The CDR3 protein is CSAQTGYGYTF. The CDR3 region has the DNA TGCAGTGCGCAAACAGGGTACGGCTACACCTTC.

The CDR3 nucleotides are TGTGCCACCAGCAGAGGAGAGGCGGTCACAGATACGCAGTATTTT. Translation: CATSRGEAVTDTQYF. The rearrangement links TRBV15 to TRBJ2-3, with D unresolved. CDR1 LNHNV and CDR2 YYDKDF come from the germline V gene (reference sequence). The V gene lost 1 base and the J gene lost 2 bases, with 10 bases spanning the gap. This CDR3 is built from 15 residues.

The genes are TRBV29-1 and TRBJ2-3, with 11 bases aligning to TRBD2. Germline V gives CDR1 SQVTM, CDR2 ANQGSEA. The CDR3 runs to 15 residues. The junction had 7 bases not matched to a gene; V was cut back by 2 bases and J by 6 bases. The DNA for the CDR3 is TGCAGCGTTGAATTGGTAGCGGGAGGGCCGGATACGCAGTATTTT. Protein sequence: CSVELVAGGPDTQYF.

The V call is TRBV7-9, the J call TRBJ2-5, with 11 bases that match TRBD1. Germline V gene lookup returns CDR1 SEHNR and CDR2 FQNEAQ (reference sequence). This CDR3 is 15 amino acids long. J lost 5 bases, V lost 1 base, and 3 bases had no gene match. CDR3 protein: CASSLGTGGHETQYF. DNA of the CDR3: TGTGCCAGCAGCTTAGGGACAGGGGGCCACGAGACCCAGTACTTC. The full variable domain, rest sourced from reference TRBV7-9 and TRBJ2-5, is DTGVSQNPRHKITKRGQNVTFRCDPISEHNRLYWYRQTLGQGPEFLTYFQNEAQLEKSRLLSDRFSAERPKGSFSTLEIQRTEQGDSAMYLCASSLGTGGHETQYFGPGTRLLVL.

This clone was observed a few times. This chain uses TRBV29-1 with TRBJ1-1; tentative D call: TRBD1 (5 bases). The CDR3 is 13 residues long. The V end was cut by 3 bases, the J end by 4 bases, with 12 bases between. Germline V gene sequence: CDR1 SQVTM, CDR2 ANQGSEA. The DNA for the CDR3 is TGCAGCGTTGACGTCGTGGGGGGCACTGAAGCTTTCTTT. Translated: CSVDVVGGTEAFF. The whole variable domain, remainder taken from reference TRBV29-1 and TRBJ1-1, is SAVISQKPSRDICQRGTSLTIQCQVDSQVTMMFWYRQQPGQSLTLIATANQGSEATYESGFVIDKFPISRPNLTFSTLTVSNMSPEDSSIYLCSVDVVGGTEAFFGQGTRLTVV.

The V gene is TRBV14, the J gene TRBJ2-7, with 10 bases lining up with TRBD1. Germline CDR1 is SGHDN and CDR2 is FVKESK. CDR3 size: 15 residues. V was pared by 1 base and J by 6 bases, with 6 bases of the junction left unmatched. CDR3: CASSQVTGGWGEQYF. DNA for the CDR3: TGTGCCAGCAGCCAAGTGACAGGGGGCTGGGGCGAGCAGTACTTC.

In this sample, this clone turned up once. The rearrangement uses TRBV10-3 and TRBJ2-6; the D gene is possibly TRBD1 (6 bases). With 0 bases removed from V and 2 bases from J, the gap between germline ends came to 8 bases. The CDR3 contains 16 residues. Germline-derived CDR1 and CDR2 are ENHRY and SYGVKD. Written as DNA, the CDR3 is TGTGCCATCAGTGAGTCCTGGGGGCCTGGGGCCAACGTCCTGACTTTC. It encodes CAISESWGPGANVLTF.

V gene TRBV13 combines with J gene TRBJ2-3, with a weak D call TRBD1 (6 bases). The V gene's germline CDR1 is PRHDT and CDR2 FYEKMQ (reference sequence). V lost 1 base to trimming and J lost 5 bases, with 10 bases between them. The CDR3 contains 14 residues. CDR3 in amino acids: CASSLAGDKDTQYF. DNA for the CDR3: TGTGCCAGCAGCTTAGCAGGGGATAAAGATACGCAGTATTTT.

In its sample, this clone was seen once. The genes are TRBV7-3 and TRBJ2-3; 9 bases line up with TRBD2. This CDR3 comprises 16 residues. Germline CDR1 is SGHTA and CDR2 is FQGTGA. V lost 2 bases, J lost 5 bases, and 8 bases stayed unmatched. The CDR3 DNA reads TGTGCCAGCAGCTTAGGCGGGGGGGCCAATATAGATACGCAGTATTTT. Translation gives CASSLGGGANIDTQYF.

V usage is TRBV11-2 and J usage is TRBJ2-1; 10 bases are a match to TRBD2. V shed 1 base, J shed 4 bases, and the junction held 4 bases outside the gene matches. This CDR3 has 16 residues. Germline CDR1 reads SGHAT; CDR2 reads FQNNGV. The CDR3 is CASSLVGLAVYNEQFF. In nucleotides, the CDR3 is TGTGCCAGCAGCTTAGTTGGACTAGCGGTTTACAATGAGCAGTTCTTC.

J is TRBJ1-2 and V is TRBV28, with D possibly TRBD1 on 6 matching bases. With 8 bases removed from V and 1 base from J, the gap between germline ends came to 14 bases. CDR1 and CDR2 from the germline V gene are MDHEN and SYDVKM. The CDR3 spans 14 residues. CDR3 in amino acids: CASLFRGRNYGYTF. In nucleotides, the CDR3 is TGTGCCAGCCTCTTCAGGGGCCGTAACTATGGCTACACCTTC.

This clone has just a few counts. The V gene is TRBV5-1, the J gene TRBJ2-7; 7 positions agree with TRBD2. The germline CDR1 and CDR2 sequences are SGHRS and YFSETQ. This CDR3 region has 16 residues. The V segment lost 0 bases and the J segment 5 bases; nucleotides outside the gene matches: 11. The CDR3 here is CASSLALRGEGHEQYF. In nucleotides, the CDR3 is TGCGCCAGCAGCTTGGCCCTCCGAGGGGAGGGCCACGAGCAGTACTTC.

The chain couples TRBV9 to TRBJ1-2; the match to TRBD1 covers 9 bases. Germline-derived CDR1 and CDR2 are SGDLS and YYNGEE. The trim removed 4 bases at V and 4 bases at J, leaving 11 bases unmatched. There are 16 residues in the CDR3. The CDR3 DNA is TGTGCCAGCAGCAGGCCGGGACAGGGCCAATTCTATGGCTACACCTTC. It encodes CASSRPGQGQFYGYTF. The whole variable domain, filled in from reference TRBV9 and TRBJ1-2, reads DSGVTQTPKHLITATGQRVTLRCSPRSGDLSVYWYQQSLDQGLQFLIQYYNGEERAKGNILERFSAQQFPDLHSELNLSSLELGDSALYFCASSRPGQGQFYGYTFGSGTRLTVV.

This sequence joins TRBV30 and TRBJ1-3; D possibly corresponds to TRBD1 (6 bases). Trimming cost V 5 bases and J 1 base, with 9 bases left between them. This CDR3 has 13 residues. Per germline, CDR1 GTSNPN and CDR2 SVGIG (reference sequence). CDR3 loop: CAWDTGSGNTIYF. The CDR3 region has the DNA TGTGCCTGGGACACAGGGTCTGGAAACACCATATATTTT.

Only a few counts were recorded for this clone. DNA of the CDR3: TGTGCCAGCAGCTCAAATGGGAGGGATCGGGCTTTCTTT. Its translation is CASSSNGRDRAFF. This sequence joins TRBV7-2 and TRBJ1-1, with unresolved D. Germline-derived CDR1 and CDR2 are SGHTA and FQGNSA. The CDR3 totals 13 residues. Deletions cut 4 bases from V and 11 bases from J, with 17 bases between.

The chain joins TRBV13 to TRBJ1-2, with TRBD1 identical over 10 bases. Trimming at V came to 5 bases and at J to 7 bases, leaving 19 bases not matched to a gene. Germline CDR1 is PRHDT and CDR2 is FYEKMQ (reference sequence). The length of the CDR3 is 18 residues. The CDR3 sequence is CASSPLAPFIDRGLGYTF. In nucleotides, the CDR3 is TGTGCCAGCAGCCCGTTGGCTCCCTTTATCGACAGGGGGCTTGGCTACACCTTC.

This clone was seen just once. The chain uses TRBV11-2 and TRBJ2-1; TRBD2 is a possible D gene (5 bases). V lost 3 bases and J 3 bases, leaving 9 bases between the germline ends. Germline CDR1 reads SGHAT; CDR2 reads FQNNGV. The CDR3 runs 14 residues. For the CDR3, the DNA is TGTGCCAGCAGCTTTAGCGAGGACTACAATGAGCAGTTCTTC. This sequence encodes CASSFSEDYNEQFF.

The chain uses TRBV2 and TRBJ1-1; TRBD1 matches 7 bases. The CDR3 length is 14 residues. J was trimmed by 4 bases and V by 5 bases; bases with no gene match: 7. Germline CDR1 is SNHLY and CDR2 is FYNNEI. CDR3: CASSSTGAGTEAFF. The DNA of the CDR3 is TGTGCCAGCAGTTCCACAGGGGCCGGCACTGAAGCTTTCTTT.

This rearrangement joins TRBV4-1 to TRBJ2-7; 9 bases are a match to TRBD1. CDR3 size: 14 residues. V was clipped by 8 bases and J by 4 bases; unmatched bases: 9. CDR1 is MGHRA and CDR2 is YSYEKL in the germline V gene. The CDR3 protein is CASSPQGQGYEQYF. In DNA form, the CDR3 reads TGCGCCAGCTCCCCACAGGGACAGGGTTACGAGCAGTACTTC.